Below are 20 T cell receptor beta chains sequenced from a single sample in a study of T cell responses to AZD1222 COVID-19 vaccine. This table comes from immunoSEQ multiplex PCR, and its TCRdb copy is limited to in-frame clones, with some not included. The sample has some 130,000 clones, 75% to 90% seen once. The sequenced sample was peripheral blood, obtained on day 0 of AZD1222 vaccination. The source is an adult in good health.

The chain is built from TRBV29-1 and TRBJ1-5; TRBD1 matches 7 bases. This CDR3 is 14 amino acids long. Germline V gene sequence: CDR1 SQVTM, CDR2 ANQGSEA. Unmatched junction bases numbered 10, after V lost 7 bases and J lost 4 bases. This CDR3 reads CSAATGTENQPQHF. The CDR3, as DNA: TGCAGCGCTGCCACCGGGACAGAGAATCAGCCCCAGCATTTT.

The chain is built from TRBV15 and TRBJ1-4; a weak D match, TRBD1 (6 bases). Germline CDR1 LNHNV, CDR2 YYDKDF (reference sequence). V was cut by 0 bases and J by 7 bases, with 12 bases left in between. The CDR3 consists of 15 residues. CDR3 sequence (DNA): TGTGCCACCAGCAGAGATAGCACAGGGAGTGAAAAACTGTTTTTT. It yields the protein CATSRDSTGSEKLFF.

This clone appeared once. This sequence joins TRBV7-9 and TRBJ1-2, with 10 bases fitting TRBD1. J gave up 5 bases and V 1 base, and 4 bases lay outside the gene matches. The CDR3 is 15 amino acids. Germline V gene data show CDR1 as SEHNR and CDR2 as FQNEAQ (reference sequence). For the CDR3, the DNA is TGTGCCAGCAGCTTAGGACAGGGGGCGCGTTATGGCTACACCTTC. Amino acid sequence: CASSLGQGARYGYTF. Supplemented by reference TRBV7-9 and TRBJ1-2, the full variable domain reads DTGVSQNPRHKITKRGQNVTFRCDPISEHNRLYWYRQTLGQGPEFLTYFQNEAQLEKSRLLSDRFSAERPKGSFSTLEIQRTEQGDSAMYLCASSLGQGARYGYTFGSGTRLTVV.

The chain combines TRBV7-7 with TRBJ1-1; a weak D match, TRBD1 (5 bases). This CDR3 contains 13 residues. Germline values: CDR1 SSHAT, CDR2 FNYEAQ (reference sequence). V lost 1 base and J lost 7, with 10 bases in between. The CDR3 sequence is CASSLDWTSEAFF. As DNA, the CDR3 is TGTGCCAGCAGCTTAGATTGGACAAGTGAAGCTTTCTTT.

V is TRBV23-1 and J is TRBJ2-1; 10 nucleotides match TRBD2. TRBV23-1 is designated an ORF whose function remains uncertain. V was clipped by 3 bases and J by 7 bases; unmatched bases: 21. The CDR3 length is 20 residues. CDR3 in amino acids: CASSHSPLAGALRGGNEQFF. The CDR3 DNA reads as TGCGCCAGCAGTCATTCCCCTCTAGCGGGGGCACTCCGGGGAGGGAATGAGCAGTTCTTC.

Written as DNA, the CDR3 is TGTGCCAGCTCACCCTTCAACGACCAGCCCCAGCATTTT. Protein: CASSPFNDQPQHF. The chain is built from TRBV18 and TRBJ1-5; no firm D call. The CDR3 has 13 residues. CDR1 is KGHSH and CDR2 is LQKENI in the germline V gene. Trimming removed 3 bases from V and 7 bases from J, with 10 bases in between.

This clone was seen a handful of times. The chain uses TRBV3-1 (or the pseudogene TRBV3-2) and TRBJ1-2; no clear D. Trimming stripped 8 bases from V and 0 bases from J, with 16 bases between. Per germline, CDR1 LGHDT and CDR2 YNNKEL (reference sequence). The CDR3 sequence is 15 residues long. DNA for the CDR3: TGTGCCAGCGCCCCCCATGCCCTAACTAACTATGGCTACACCTTC. Its translation is CASAPHALTNYGYTF.

The chain employs TRBV5-8 and TRBJ2-5; 8 bases are a match to TRBD2. CDR1 is SGHTS and CDR2 is YDEGEE in the germline V gene. CDR3 length: 17 residues. After removal of 0 bases from V and 1 base from J, the junction contained 8 bases not matched to a gene. CDR3 region: CASSLGWSGGLQETQYF. The CDR3 region has the DNA TGTGCCAGCAGCTTGGGGTGGAGCGGGGGACTCCAAGAGACCCAGTACTTC.

The J gene is TRBJ1-1, the V gene TRBV2; possibly TRBD1 for D (5 bases). The germline CDR1 and CDR2 sequences are SNHLY and FYNNEI. CDR3 length: 13 residues. Trimming cost V 6 bases and J 1 base, with 9 bases left between them. CDR3 region: CASSREKNTEAFF. The CDR3 DNA follows: TGTGCCAGCAGCAGGGAGAAGAACACTGAAGCTTTCTTT.

The rearrangement links TRBV6-5 to TRBJ1-3; TRBD1 is a possible D gene (5 bases). The germline V gene encodes CDR1 MNHEY and CDR2 SVGAGI. The CDR3 totals 16 residues. The V end was cut by 0 bases, the J end by 4 bases, with 13 bases between. In DNA, the CDR3 is TGTGCCAGCAGTTACTCCGGGAGGGGCGCAGGAAACACCATATATTTT. Its protein is CASSYSGRGAGNTIYF.

This clone came up once. The CDR3 sequence is CASSLAGLAGVNTGELFF. As DNA, the CDR3 is TGTGCCAGCAGCTTGGCCGGACTAGCGGGGGTGAACACCGGGGAGCTGTTTTTT. The genes are TRBV5-6 and TRBJ2-2, with 13 bases identical to TRBD2. The germline V gene has CDR1 SGHDT and CDR2 YYEEEE. The CDR3 is 18 amino acids. V lost 0 bases and J lost 1; bases outside the gene matches: 3.

The chain has TRBV30 and TRBJ1-2; tentatively, D is TRBD1 (6 bases). The V gene's germline CDR1 is GTSNPN and CDR2 SVGIG (reference sequence). The CDR3 spans 13 residues. The V and J ends lost 2 bases and 3 bases respectively, with 10 bases between them. This CDR3 is CAWSRDTYYGYTF. For the CDR3, the DNA is TGTGCCTGGAGTAGGGACACCTACTATGGCTACACCTTC.

This clone was recorded only once. This sequence joins TRBV6-5 and TRBJ2-7; tentatively, D is TRBD1 or TRBD2 (5 bases each). Germline V gene sequence: CDR1 MNHEY, CDR2 SVGAGI. The V end was cut by 7 bases, the J end by 2 bases, with 15 bases between. CDR3 length equals 14 residues. This CDR3 reads CASTLGASPYEQYF. The CDR3 DNA sequence: TGTGCCAGCACCCTTGGGGCTAGCCCCTACGAGCAGTACTTC.

The V gene is TRBV2, the J gene TRBJ2-3, with 7 bases aligning to TRBD2. The CDR3 runs to 15 residues. The ends lost 7 bases at V and 1 base at J; junction bases unmatched: 8. The germline CDR1 and CDR2 sequences are SNHLY and FYNNEI. Written as DNA, the CDR3 is TGTGCCAGCAAAGCTTGGGGGGGTGGCACAGATACGCAGTATTTT. It encodes CASKAWGGGTDTQYF.

This chain joins TRBV11-2 and TRBJ1-3, with D possibly TRBD1 on 5 matching bases. Trimming took 5 bases from V and 0 from J, leaving 14 bases between them. The CDR3 spans 16 residues. The germline CDR1 and CDR2 sequences are SGHAT and FQNNGV. The DNA for the CDR3 is TGTGCCAGCAGCCCCCAGACAGCGTTCTCTGGAAACACCATATATTTT. Its protein product is CASSPQTAFSGNTIYF.

The chain uses TRBV10-2 and TRBJ1-2, with a tentative D call TRBD1 (6 bases). The CDR3 contains 14 residues. The germline V gene has CDR1 WSHSY and CDR2 SAAADI. Trimming stripped 6 bases from V and 6 bases from J, with 17 bases between. Written as DNA, the CDR3 is TGCGCCAGCAGCGCCTCAGTGGGGGGCAATGGCTACACCTTC. Protein: CASSASVGGNGYTF.

The chain carries TRBV5-1 and TRBJ1-3; D is perhaps TRBD1 (6 bases). The ends were cut back, 4 bases at V and 0 bases at J, with 14 bases in the middle. The CDR3 runs to 16 residues. Germline lookup yields CDR1 SGHRS and CDR2 YFSETQ. The CDR3 here is CASSPGGQSSGNTIYF. The CDR3 DNA sequence: TGCGCCAGCAGCCCGGGAGGACAGAGCTCTGGAAACACCATATATTTT.

This chain joins TRBV2 and TRBJ2-3; a weak D match, TRBD2 (5 bases). This CDR3 is 14 amino acids long. Trimming cost V 2 bases and J 2 bases, with 8 bases left between them. Germline V lookup: CDR1 SNHLY, CDR2 FYNNEI. Here the CDR3 reads CASSELAITDTQYF. In DNA, the CDR3 is TGTGCCAGCAGTGAACTAGCCATCACAGATACGCAGTATTTT.

The V call is TRBV5-4, the J call TRBJ2-7, with D perhaps assigned TRBD1 or TRBD2 (7 bases each). The CDR3 is made up of 15 amino acids. Trimming cost V 2 bases and J 5 bases, with 17 bases left between them. Germline values: CDR1 SGHNT, CDR2 YYREEE (reference sequence). The CDR3 region is CASSFGGRGRDEQYF. The CDR3 nucleotides are TGTGCCAGCAGCTTCGGCGGCAGGGGGAGGGACGAGCAGTACTTC.

The V gene is TRBV5-1, the J gene TRBJ2-7; a weak D match, TRBD2 (5 bases). The ends were cut back, 0 bases at V and 3 bases at J, with 10 bases in the middle. This CDR3 spans 14 amino acids. Germline CDR1 and CDR2: SGHRS and YFSETQ. CDR3 sequence: CASSLEWTFYEQYF. For the CDR3, the DNA is TGCGCCAGCAGCTTGGAGTGGACTTTCTACGAGCAGTACTTC.